The rows below give T cell receptor beta chains drawn from one sample of a study of T cell responses to AZD1222 COVID-19 vaccine. TCRdb's table, derived via immunoSEQ multiplex PCR, lists solely in-frame clones and lacks some. The table shows under 150,000 clones, with approximately 91% occurring only once. The sequenced sample was peripheral blood, obtained on day 0 of AZD1222 vaccination. The receptors were sampled from an adult in good health. CDR3s include the opening cysteine and the closing phenylalanine or tryptophan. The D gene is left open where the match is weak. The size field is filled for only some rows; it gives once, few, many or a size class.

v_call	d_call	cdr3_length	clone_size	j_call	cdr3_nt	cdr3_aa
TRBV4-2	NA	15	NA	TRBJ2-7	TGTGCCAGCAGCCAAGATCTTGGAGACTACTACGAGCAGTACTTC	CASSQDLGDYYEQYF
TRBV6-2/TRBV6-3	TRBD2	16	NA	TRBJ2-1	TGTGCCAGCAGTTCACGGACTAGCGGGGCGTACAATGAGCAGTTCTTC	CASSSRTSGAYNEQFF
TRBV15	NA	14	NA	TRBJ1-1	TGTGCCACCAGCACCGGGATGCCGGGCACTGAAGCTTTCTTT	CATSTGMPGTEAFF
TRBV28	TRBD2	15	NA	TRBJ2-3	TGTGCCAGCAGTTCCCTAGCGGGAGGAACAGATACGCAGTATTTT	CASSSLAGGTDTQYF
TRBV28	TRBD1	16	NA	TRBJ2-5	TGTGCCAGCAGTTTGTGGGGACAGGGGACCTCCGGGACCCAGTACTTC	CASSLWGQGTSGTQYF
TRBV6-5	NA	13	NA	TRBJ2-5	TGTGCCAGCAGTTGGACTTCTCAAGAGACCCAGTACTTC	CASSWTSQETQYF
TRBV5-6	NA	14	NA	TRBJ1-1	TGTGCCAGCAGCTTGGCCCCTTATGGCACTGAAGCTTTCTTT	CASSLAPYGTEAFF
TRBV18	NA	15	once	TRBJ2-2	TGTGCCAGCTCACCAACGGACAGTAACACCGGGGAGCTGTTTTTT	CASSPTDSNTGELFF
TRBV5-1	NA	14	NA	TRBJ1-2	TGCGCCAGCAGCTTGGATGCGGGGGTAGGAGGCTACACCTTC	CASSLDAGVGGYTF
TRBV5-4	NA	15	NA	TRBJ2-1	TGTGCCAGCAGCAAGGGCCCTATGTTTGGCAATGAGCAGTTCTTC	CASSKGPMFGNEQFF
TRBV7-8	NA	14	NA	TRBJ1-1	TGTGCCAGCAGTTACAAAGGGGGGAACACTGAAGCTTTCTTT	CASSYKGGNTEAFF
TRBV25-1	NA	11	NA	TRBJ1-1	TGTGCCAGCAGTTCGGGATTTGAAGCTTTCTTT	CASSSGFEAFF